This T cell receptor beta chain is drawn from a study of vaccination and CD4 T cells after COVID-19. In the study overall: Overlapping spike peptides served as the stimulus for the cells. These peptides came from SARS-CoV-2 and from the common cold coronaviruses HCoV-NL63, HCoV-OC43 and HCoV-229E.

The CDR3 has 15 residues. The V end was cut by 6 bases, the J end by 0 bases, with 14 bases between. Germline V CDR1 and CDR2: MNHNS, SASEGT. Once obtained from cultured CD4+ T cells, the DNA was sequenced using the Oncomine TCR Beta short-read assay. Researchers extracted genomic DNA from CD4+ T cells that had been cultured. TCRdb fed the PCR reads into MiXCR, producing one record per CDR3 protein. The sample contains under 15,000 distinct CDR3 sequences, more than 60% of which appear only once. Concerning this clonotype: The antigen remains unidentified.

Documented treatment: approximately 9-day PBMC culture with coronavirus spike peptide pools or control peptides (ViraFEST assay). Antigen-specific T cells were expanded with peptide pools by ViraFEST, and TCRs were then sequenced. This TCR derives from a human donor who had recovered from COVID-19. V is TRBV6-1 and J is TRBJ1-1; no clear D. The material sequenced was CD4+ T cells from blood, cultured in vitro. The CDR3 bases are TGTGCCAGCAGCATGAAGTCAGTTCTGAACACTGAAGCTTTCTTT. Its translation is CASSMKSVLNTEAFF.